Shown below are 5 T cell receptor beta chains from a single sample sequenced in a study of CD8 T cells in Susac syndrome. Reverse transcription of about 0.45 to 1 ug RNA was carried out with random hexamers. A single record per CDR3 protein comes from TCRdb applying MiXCR to the immunoSEQ multiplex PCR reads. The sample holds about 77,000 distinct CDR3 sequences, 85% to 95% seen once. Material: CD4+ T cells from PBMCs. Receptor source: a human donor with Susac syndrome.

CDR3 loop: CASSLGRQGGEQYF. The CDR3 nucleotides are TGTGCCAGCAGCTTAGGGCGACAGGGGGGAGAGCAGTACTTC. The chain combines TRBV7-8 with TRBJ2-7; 9 nucleotides align to TRBD1. Per the germline V gene, CDR1 is SGHVS and CDR2 is FQNEAQ. The J segment lost 7 bases and the V segment lost 1 base, leaving 5 bases of the junction unmatched. The CDR3 is made up of 14 amino acids.

DNA for the CDR3: TGTGCCAGCAGCTCTACGGGACAGGGGGGCACAAGCTCCTACAATGAGCAGTTCTTC. Residues: CASSSTGQGGTSSYNEQFF. The V and J genes are TRBV13 and TRBJ2-1; 11 positions match TRBD1. There are 19 residues in the CDR3. V trimming: 4 bases; J trimming: 0 bases; junction bases outside the gene matches: 11. Germline V gene data show CDR1 as PRHDT and CDR2 as FYEKMQ (reference sequence).

The CDR3 region has the DNA TGTGCCAGCAGCTATGGGGTTACCCAAGAGACCCAGTACTTC. Protein: CASSYGVTQETQYF. The V gene is TRBV7-9, the J gene TRBJ2-5; no clear D gene. This CDR3 is built from 14 residues. Germline CDR1 is SEHNR and CDR2 is FQNEAQ (reference sequence). Deletions cut 4 bases from V and 1 base from J, with 10 bases between.

This chain uses TRBV7-6 with TRBJ1-1; 7 bases are shared with TRBD1. The trim removed 5 bases at V and 6 bases at J, leaving 12 bases unmatched. Per germline, CDR1 SGHVS and CDR2 FNYEAQ. This CDR3 spans 15 amino acids. The CDR3 DNA follows: TGTGCCAGCAGCGATAACAGGGGTAGATCGGCTGAAGCTTTCTTT. Its protein is CASSDNRGRSAEAFF.

J is TRBJ2-1 and V is TRBV20-1, with D uncertain. The V end lost 4 bases, the J end lost 1 base, and 14 bases lay between the germline ends. CDR1 and CDR2 (germline): DFQATT, SNEGSKA (reference sequence). CDR3 length: 15 amino acids. The CDR3: CSAILDLRSYNEQFF. The CDR3 DNA reads as TGCAGTGCTATCCTGGATTTAAGGTCCTACAATGAGCAGTTCTTC.